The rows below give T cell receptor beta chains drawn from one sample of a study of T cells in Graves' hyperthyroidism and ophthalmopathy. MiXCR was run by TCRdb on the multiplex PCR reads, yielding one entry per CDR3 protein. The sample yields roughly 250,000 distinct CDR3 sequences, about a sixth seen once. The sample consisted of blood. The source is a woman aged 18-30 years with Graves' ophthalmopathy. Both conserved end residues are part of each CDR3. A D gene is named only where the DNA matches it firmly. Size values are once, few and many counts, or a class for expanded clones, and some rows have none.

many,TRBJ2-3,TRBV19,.,TGTGCCAGTAGTATCAGGGGATTCAGCACAGATACGCAGTATTTT,CASSIRGFSTDTQYF
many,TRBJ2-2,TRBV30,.,TGTGCCTGGAGACCACCTCCAGCCGCGAGCACCGGGGAGCTGTTTTTT,CAWRPPPAASTGELFF
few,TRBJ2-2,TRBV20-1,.,TGCAGTGCTAGACAGGGAGCGAACACCGGGGAGCTGTTTTTT,CSARQGANTGELFF
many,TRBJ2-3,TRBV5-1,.,TGCGCCAGCACACCCCGGACACCGACGGCAGATACGCAGTATTTT,CASTPRTPTADTQYF
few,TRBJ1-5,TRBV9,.,TGTGCCAGCAGCGTAGACGGGCAGAGCAATCAGCCCCAGCATTTT,CASSVDGQSNQPQHF
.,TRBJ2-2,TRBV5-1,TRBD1,TGCGCCAGCAACCAAAGGGACAGAAACACCGGGGAGCTGTTTTTT,CASNQRDRNTGELFF
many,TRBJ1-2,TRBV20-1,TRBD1,TGCAGTGCTCAGGGGGGCGGAAACTATGGCTACACCTTC,CSAQGGGNYGYTF
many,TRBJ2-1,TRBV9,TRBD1,TGTGCCAGCAGCCCAACGGACAGGTCCTACAATGAGCAGTTCTTC,CASSPTDRSYNEQFF
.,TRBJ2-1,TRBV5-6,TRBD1,TGTGCCAGCAGCTTCGGACAGGGGGCGCAAAATGAGCAGTTCTTC,CASSFGQGAQNEQFF
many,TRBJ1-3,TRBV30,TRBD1,TGTGCCTGGGACAGGGCCTCTGGAAACACCATATATTTT,CAWDRASGNTIYF
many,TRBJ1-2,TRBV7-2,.,TGTGCCAGCAGGGCAGGAGGGTATGGCTACACCTTC,CASRAGGYGYTF
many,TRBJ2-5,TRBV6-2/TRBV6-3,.,TGTGCCAGCGGATCTCAGGACGACCCGGAGACCCAGTACTTC,CASGSQDDPETQYF
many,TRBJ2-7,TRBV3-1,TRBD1,TGTGCCAGCAGCCAGGGGCTTCCGAGGACAGGCGCCTACGAGCAGTACTTC,CASSQGLPRTGAYEQYF
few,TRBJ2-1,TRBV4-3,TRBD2,TGCGCCAGCAGCCACCTAAGCGGACTAGCGGGAGGGGGGTCCTACAATGAGCAGTTCTTC,CASSHLSGLAGGGSYNEQFF